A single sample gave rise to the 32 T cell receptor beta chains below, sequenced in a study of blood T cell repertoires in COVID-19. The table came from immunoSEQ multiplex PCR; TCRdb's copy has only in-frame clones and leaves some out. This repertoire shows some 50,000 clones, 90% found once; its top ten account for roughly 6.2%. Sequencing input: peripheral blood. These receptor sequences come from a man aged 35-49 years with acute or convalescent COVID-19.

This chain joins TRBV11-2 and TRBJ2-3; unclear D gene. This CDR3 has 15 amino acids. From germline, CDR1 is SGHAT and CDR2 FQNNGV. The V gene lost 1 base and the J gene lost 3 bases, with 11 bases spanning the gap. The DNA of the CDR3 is TGTGCCAGCAGCTTAGCGCCTGATGCGACAGATACGCAGTATTTT. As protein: CASSLAPDATDTQYF.

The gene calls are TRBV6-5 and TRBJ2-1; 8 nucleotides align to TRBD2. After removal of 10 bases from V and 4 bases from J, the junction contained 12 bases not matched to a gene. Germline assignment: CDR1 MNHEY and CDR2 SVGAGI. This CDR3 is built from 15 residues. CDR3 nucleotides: TGTGCCACCCTGAACGTAGCGGGATCTTACAATGAGCAGTTCTTC. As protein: CATLNVAGSYNEQFF.

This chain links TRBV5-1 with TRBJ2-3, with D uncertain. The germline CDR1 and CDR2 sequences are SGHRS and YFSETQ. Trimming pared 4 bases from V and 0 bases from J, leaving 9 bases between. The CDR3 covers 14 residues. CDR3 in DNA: TGCGCCAGCAGCGACATCGCTAGCACAGATACGCAGTATTTT. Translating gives CASSDIASTDTQYF.

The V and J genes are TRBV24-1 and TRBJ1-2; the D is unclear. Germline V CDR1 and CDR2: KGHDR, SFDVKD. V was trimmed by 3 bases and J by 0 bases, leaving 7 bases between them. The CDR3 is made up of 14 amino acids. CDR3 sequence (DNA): TGTGCCACCAGTGATCCTACAGCTAACTATGGCTACACCTTC. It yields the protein CATSDPTANYGYTF.

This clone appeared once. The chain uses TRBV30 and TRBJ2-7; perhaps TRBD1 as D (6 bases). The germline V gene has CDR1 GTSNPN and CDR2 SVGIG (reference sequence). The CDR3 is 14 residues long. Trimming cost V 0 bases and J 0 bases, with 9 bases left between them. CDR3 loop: CAWSVGGTSYEQYF. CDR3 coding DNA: TGTGCCTGGAGTGTAGGGGGAACCTCCTACGAGCAGTACTTC.

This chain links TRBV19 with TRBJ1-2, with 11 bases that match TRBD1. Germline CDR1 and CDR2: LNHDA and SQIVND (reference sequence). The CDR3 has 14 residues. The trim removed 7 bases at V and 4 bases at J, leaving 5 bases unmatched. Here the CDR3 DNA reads TGTGCCAGTACCAGGACAGGGGGCTCCTATGGCTACACCTTC. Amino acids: CASTRTGGSYGYTF.

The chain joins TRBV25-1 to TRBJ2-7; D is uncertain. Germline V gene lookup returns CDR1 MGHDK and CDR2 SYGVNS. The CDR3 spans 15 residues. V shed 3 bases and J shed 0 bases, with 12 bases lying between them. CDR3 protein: CASSETDRSSYEQYF. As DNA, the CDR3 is TGTGCCAGCAGTGAGACCGATAGGAGCTCCTACGAGCAGTACTTC.

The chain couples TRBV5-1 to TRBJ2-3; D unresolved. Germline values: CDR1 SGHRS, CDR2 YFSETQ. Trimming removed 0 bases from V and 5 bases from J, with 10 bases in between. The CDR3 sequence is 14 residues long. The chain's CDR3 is CASSLGSSRDTQYF. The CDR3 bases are TGCGCCAGCAGCTTGGGATCTAGTCGAGATACGCAGTATTTT.

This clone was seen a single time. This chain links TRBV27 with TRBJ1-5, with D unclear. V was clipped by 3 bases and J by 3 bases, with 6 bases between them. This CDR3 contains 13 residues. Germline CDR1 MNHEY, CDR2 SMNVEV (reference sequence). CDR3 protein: CASSFGPNQPQHF. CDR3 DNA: TGTGCCAGCAGTTTTGGCCCCAATCAGCCCCAGCATTTT.

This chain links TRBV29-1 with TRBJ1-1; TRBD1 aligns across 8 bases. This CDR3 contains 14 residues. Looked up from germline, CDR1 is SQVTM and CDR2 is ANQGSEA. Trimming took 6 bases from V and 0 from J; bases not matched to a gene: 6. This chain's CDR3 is CSVGATGVNTEAFF. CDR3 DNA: TGCAGCGTGGGAGCGACAGGGGTGAACACTGAAGCTTTCTTT.

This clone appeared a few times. CDR3 loop: CASSHPGLAGGPDYNEQFF. In DNA form, the CDR3 reads TGCGCCAGCAGCCATCCGGGACTAGCGGGAGGGCCGGATTACAATGAGCAGTTCTTC. V usage is TRBV4-1 and J usage is TRBJ2-1, with 16 bases lining up with TRBD2. Looked up from germline, CDR1 is MGHRA and CDR2 is YSYEKL. The CDR3 runs 19 residues. The J segment lost 4 bases and the V segment lost 3 bases, leaving 9 bases of the junction unmatched.

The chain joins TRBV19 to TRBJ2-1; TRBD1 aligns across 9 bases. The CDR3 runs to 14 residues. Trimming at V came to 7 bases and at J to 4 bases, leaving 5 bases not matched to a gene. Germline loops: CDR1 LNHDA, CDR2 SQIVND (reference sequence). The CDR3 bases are TGTGCCAGTAACAGGGGGCGCGATTACAATGAGCAGTTCTTC. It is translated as CASNRGRDYNEQFF.

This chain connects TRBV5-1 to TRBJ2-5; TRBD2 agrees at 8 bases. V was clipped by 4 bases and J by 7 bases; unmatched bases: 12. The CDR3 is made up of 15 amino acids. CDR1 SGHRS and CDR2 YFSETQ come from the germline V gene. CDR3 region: CASSDSGAQGWTQYF. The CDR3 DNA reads TGCGCCAGCAGCGATAGCGGGGCCCAAGGTTGGACCCAGTACTTC.

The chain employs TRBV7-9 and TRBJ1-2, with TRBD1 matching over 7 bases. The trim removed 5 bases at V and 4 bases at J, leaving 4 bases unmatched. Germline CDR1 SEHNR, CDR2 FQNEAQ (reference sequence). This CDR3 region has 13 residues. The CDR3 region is CASSARDSYGYTF. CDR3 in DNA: TGTGCCAGCAGCGCCCGGGACAGCTATGGCTACACCTTC.

The DNA of the CDR3 is TGTGCCAGCAGCCTCCATGGGCCTCCTGGAAACACCATATATTTT. Protein product: CASSLHGPPGNTIYF. The V gene is TRBV7-2, the J gene TRBJ1-3; no clear D. The CDR3 runs 15 residues. The V gene's germline CDR1 is SGHTA and CDR2 FQGNSA. V lost 5 bases and J lost 2, with 13 bases in between.

CDR3 in DNA: TGTGCCAGCAGTGAACTAGATCATGTAGGCACCGGGGAGCTGTTTTTT. This gives the protein CASSELDHVGTGELFF. The chain is built from TRBV2 and TRBJ2-2; unclear D gene. Trimming cost V 2 bases and J 4 bases, with 14 bases left between them. The V gene's germline CDR1 is SNHLY and CDR2 FYNNEI. This CDR3 is 16 amino acids long. The complete variable domain, with remaining parts taken from reference TRBV2 and TRBJ2-2, reads EPEVTQTPSHQVTQMGQEVILRCVPISNHLYFYWYRQILGQKVEFLVSFYNNEISEKSEIFDDQFSVERPDGSNFTLKIRSTKLEDSAMYFCASSELDHVGTGELFFGEGSRLTVL.

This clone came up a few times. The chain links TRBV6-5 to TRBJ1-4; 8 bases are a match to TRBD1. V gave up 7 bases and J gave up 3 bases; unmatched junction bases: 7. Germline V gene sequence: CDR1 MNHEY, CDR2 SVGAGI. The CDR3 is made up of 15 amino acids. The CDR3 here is CASNPRGLANEKLFF. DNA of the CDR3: TGTGCCAGCAACCCCAGGGGGCTGGCTAATGAAAAACTGTTTTTT.

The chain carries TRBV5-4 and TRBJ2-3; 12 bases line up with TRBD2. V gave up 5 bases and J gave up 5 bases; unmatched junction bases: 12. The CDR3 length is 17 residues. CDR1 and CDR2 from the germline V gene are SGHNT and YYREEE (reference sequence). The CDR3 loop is CASRAGLAGGPRDTQYF. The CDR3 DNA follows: TGTGCCAGCAGAGCCGGTCTAGCGGGAGGGCCTAGAGATACGCAGTATTTT.

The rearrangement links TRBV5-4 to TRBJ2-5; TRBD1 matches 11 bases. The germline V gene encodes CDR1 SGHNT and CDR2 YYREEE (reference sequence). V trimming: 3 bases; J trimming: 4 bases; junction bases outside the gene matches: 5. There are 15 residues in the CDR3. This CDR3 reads CASSYPGQGGETQYF. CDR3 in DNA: TGTGCCAGCAGCTATCCGGGACAGGGGGGAGAGACCCAGTACTTC.

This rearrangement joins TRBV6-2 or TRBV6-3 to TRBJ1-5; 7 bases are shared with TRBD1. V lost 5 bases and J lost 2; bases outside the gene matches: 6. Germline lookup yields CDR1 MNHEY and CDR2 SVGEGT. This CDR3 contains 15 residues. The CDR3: CASSAIGQGNQPQHF. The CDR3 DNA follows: TGTGCCAGCAGTGCCATTGGACAGGGCAATCAGCCCCAGCATTTT.

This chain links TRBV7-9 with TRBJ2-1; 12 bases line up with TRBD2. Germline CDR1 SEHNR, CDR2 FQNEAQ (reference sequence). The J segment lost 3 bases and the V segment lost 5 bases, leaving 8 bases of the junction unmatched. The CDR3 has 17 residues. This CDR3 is CASSEGLAGSHYNEQFF. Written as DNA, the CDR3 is TGTGCCAGCAGCGAGGGACTAGCGGGCAGCCACTACAATGAGCAGTTCTTC.

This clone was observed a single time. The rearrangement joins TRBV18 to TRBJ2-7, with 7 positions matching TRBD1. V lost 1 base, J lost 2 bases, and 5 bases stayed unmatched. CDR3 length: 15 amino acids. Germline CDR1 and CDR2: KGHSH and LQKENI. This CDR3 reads CASSPQGTDPYEQYF. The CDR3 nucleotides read TGTGCCAGCTCACCACAGGGGACAGACCCCTACGAGCAGTACTTC.

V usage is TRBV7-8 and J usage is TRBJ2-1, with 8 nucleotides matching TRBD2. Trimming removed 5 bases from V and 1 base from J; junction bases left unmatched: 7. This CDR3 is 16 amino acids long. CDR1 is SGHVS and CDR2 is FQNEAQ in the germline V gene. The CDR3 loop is CASSRSGIESYNEQFF. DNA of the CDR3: TGTGCCAGCAGCCGTAGCGGGATCGAGTCCTACAATGAGCAGTTCTTC.

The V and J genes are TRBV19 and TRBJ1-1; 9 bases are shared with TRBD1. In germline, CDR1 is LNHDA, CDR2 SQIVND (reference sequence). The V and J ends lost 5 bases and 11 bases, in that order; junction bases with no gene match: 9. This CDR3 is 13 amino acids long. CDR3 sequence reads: CASSFRDRVTAFF. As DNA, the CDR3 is TGTGCCAGTAGTTTCCGGGACAGGGTTACCGCTTTCTTT.

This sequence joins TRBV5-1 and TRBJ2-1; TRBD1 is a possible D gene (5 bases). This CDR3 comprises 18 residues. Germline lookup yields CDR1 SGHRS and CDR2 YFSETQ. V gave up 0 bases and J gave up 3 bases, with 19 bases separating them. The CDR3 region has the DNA TGCGCCAGCAGCTTGGGGGCAGGGTCGAGCGATTACTACAATGAGCAGTTCTTC. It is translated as CASSLGAGSSDYYNEQFF.

This CDR3 is CASSFFSSTDTQYF. The CDR3 nucleotides are TGTGCCAGCAGTTTTTTCTCTAGCACAGATACGCAGTATTTT. This sequence joins TRBV27 and TRBJ2-3; D call uncertain. Trimming pared 3 bases from V and 0 bases from J, leaving 7 bases between. CDR1 MNHEY and CDR2 SMNVEV come from the germline V gene (reference sequence). The CDR3 spans 14 residues.

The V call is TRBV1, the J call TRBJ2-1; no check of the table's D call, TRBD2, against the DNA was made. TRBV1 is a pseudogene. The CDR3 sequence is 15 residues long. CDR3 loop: CTSTRELATVNEQFF. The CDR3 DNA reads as TGCACCAGCACGAGGGAGCTAGCTACCGTCAATGAGCAGTTCTTC.

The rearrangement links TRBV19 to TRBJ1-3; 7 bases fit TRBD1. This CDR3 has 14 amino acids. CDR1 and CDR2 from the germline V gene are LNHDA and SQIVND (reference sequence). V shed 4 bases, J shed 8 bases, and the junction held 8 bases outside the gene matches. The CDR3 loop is CASSTGTAGDTIYF. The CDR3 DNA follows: TGTGCCAGTAGTACCGGGACAGCAGGGGACACCATATATTTT.

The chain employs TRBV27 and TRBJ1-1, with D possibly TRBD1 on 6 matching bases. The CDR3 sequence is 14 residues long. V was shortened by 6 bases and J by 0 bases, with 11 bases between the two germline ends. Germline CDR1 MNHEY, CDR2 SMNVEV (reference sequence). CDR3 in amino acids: CASSQGFLNTEAFF. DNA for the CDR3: TGTGCCAGCAGCCAGGGGTTTCTGAACACTGAAGCTTTCTTT.

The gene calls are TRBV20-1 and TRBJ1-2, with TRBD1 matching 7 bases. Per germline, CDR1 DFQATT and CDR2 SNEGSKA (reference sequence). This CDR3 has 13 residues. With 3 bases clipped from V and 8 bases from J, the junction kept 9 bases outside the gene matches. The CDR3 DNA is TGCAGTGCTAGTAGGGGGACAGATAGAGGCTACACCTTC. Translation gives CSASRGTDRGYTF.

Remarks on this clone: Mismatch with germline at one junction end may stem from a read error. Here the CDR3 DNA reads TGTGCCAGCAGTTTAGGAAGCACGGATACGCAGTATTTT. Translating gives CASSLGSTDTQYF. This sequence joins TRBV12-3 or TRBV12-4 and TRBJ2-3, with D uncertain. The CDR3 loop spans 13 amino acids.

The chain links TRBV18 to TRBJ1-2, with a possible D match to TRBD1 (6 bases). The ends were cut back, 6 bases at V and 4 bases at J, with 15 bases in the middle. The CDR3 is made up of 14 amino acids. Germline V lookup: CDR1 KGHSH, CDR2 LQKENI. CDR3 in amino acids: CASSQQGDPYGYTF. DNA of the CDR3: TGTGCCAGCTCGCAACAGGGTGACCCCTATGGCTACACCTTC. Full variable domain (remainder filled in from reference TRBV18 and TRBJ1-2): NAGVMQNPRHLVRRRGQEARLRCSPMKGHSHVYWYRQLPEEGLKFMVYLQKENIIDESGMPKERFSAEFPKEGPSILRIQQVVRGDSAAYFCASSQQGDPYGYTFGSGTRLTVV.